These 23 T cell receptor beta chains were all obtained from the same sample, sequenced in a study of cytomegalovirus exposure and HLA in healthy donors. The primer mix had 60 Vbeta and 13 Jbeta primers. Repertoires were generated with immunoSEQ multiplex PCR, while TCRdb's copy carries only in-frame clones and drops some. This table holds approximately 120,000 clones, 60% to 80% found once. Sequencing input: PBMCs. All receptors come from a man aged 25 to 40 in good health and CMV-seronegative.

This chain connects TRBV7-8 to TRBJ2-5; D unclear. In germline, CDR1 is SGHVS, CDR2 FQNEAQ. The CDR3 totals 12 residues. V was pared by 1 base and J by 5 bases, with 5 bases between. DNA for the CDR3: TGTGCCAGCAGCTTAGGTCTCGAGACCCAGTACTTC. Its protein product is CASSLGLETQYF.

The gene calls are TRBV5-6 and TRBJ1-2, with 8 nucleotides matching TRBD1. Germline CDR1 is SGHDT and CDR2 is YYEEEE. This CDR3 is 16 amino acids long. V was pared by 0 bases and J by 2 bases, with 6 bases of the junction left unmatched. The CDR3 sequence is CASSLGQGSINYGYTF. CDR3 coding DNA: TGTGCCAGCAGCTTGGGACAGGGGTCAATCAACTATGGCTACACCTTC.

The J gene is TRBJ2-1, the V gene TRBV1; the table's D call, TRBD2, has no DNA check behind it. TRBV1 is annotated as a pseudogene. CDR3 length: 15 residues. The chain's CDR3 is CTSSRFSGGSNEQFF. Written as DNA, the CDR3 is TGCACCAGCAGCCGGTTTAGCGGGGGATCCAATGAGCAGTTCTTC.

This chain connects TRBV5-5 to TRBJ1-5, with D hard to call. Germline lookup yields CDR1 SGHKS and CDR2 YYEKEE (reference sequence). Trimming left V 3 bases short and J 0 bases short, with 4 bases between. This CDR3 has 13 amino acids. This chain's CDR3 is CASSYSSNQPQHF. The CDR3 DNA follows: TGTGCCAGCAGCTATAGTAGCAATCAGCCCCAGCATTTT.

In its sample, this clone was seen a few times. The chain couples TRBV5-6 to TRBJ1-2; TRBD1 agrees at 7 bases. V trimming: 2 bases; J trimming: 4 bases; junction bases outside the gene matches: 17. Germline assignment: CDR1 SGHDT and CDR2 YYEEEE. CDR3 length: 18 residues. CDR3 sequence reads: CASSLFGFEGARSYGYTF. The CDR3 DNA reads TGTGCCAGCAGCTTATTTGGTTTTGAGGGGGCGAGAAGCTATGGCTACACCTTC.

This clone has just a few counts. The V gene is TRBV11-2, the J gene TRBJ1-2; TRBD1 agrees at 11 bases. CDR1 and CDR2 from the germline V gene are SGHAT and FQNNGV. This CDR3 is 17 amino acids long. V was clipped by 4 bases and J by 0 bases; unmatched bases: 7. CDR3 loop: CASSSFRDRGSNYGYTF. The CDR3 DNA sequence: TGTGCCAGCAGCTCCTTCCGGGACAGGGGGTCTAACTATGGCTACACCTTC.

In its sample, this clone was seen once. J is TRBJ2-6 and V is TRBV9, with D possibly matching TRBD1 (6 bases). CDR3 length: 16 residues. V was clipped by 4 bases and J by 0 bases, with 11 bases between them. Germline CDR1 and CDR2: SGDLS and YYNGEE. CDR3 in amino acids: CASSRGHSSGANVLTF. The CDR3 nucleotides read TGTGCCAGCAGCCGGGGACACTCCTCTGGGGCCAACGTCCTGACTTTC. The whole variable domain, filled in from reference TRBV9 and TRBJ2-6, reads DSGVTQTPKHLITATGQRVTLRCSPRSGDLSVYWYQQSLDQGLQFLIQYYNGEERAKGNILERFSAQQFPDLHSELNLSSLELGDSALYFCASSRGHSSGANVLTFGAGSRLTVL.

There are a few counts of this clone. The chain recombines TRBV7-9 with TRBJ2-5; 9 bases map to TRBD1. The J call is uncertain, as TRBJ2-7 better fits the DNA end. CDR3 length: 18 residues. The germline V gene encodes CDR1 SEHNR and CDR2 FQNEAQ (reference sequence). The CDR3 protein is CASSFNTWPGQGSYEQYF. In DNA form, the CDR3 reads TGTGCCAGCAGCTTTAATACGTGGCCGGGACAGGGTTCCTACGAGCAGTACTTC.

V is TRBV5-1 and J is TRBJ2-7; TRBD1 matches 8 bases. CDR3 length: 13 amino acids. The V and J ends lost 3 bases and 5 bases, in that order; junction bases with no gene match: 4. The germline CDR1 and CDR2 sequences are SGHRS and YFSETQ. The CDR3 DNA follows: TGCGCCAGCAGCTGGACAGGGTCCAACGAGCAGTACTTC. Translated, it gives CASSWTGSNEQYF. The whole variable domain, filled in from reference TRBV5-1 and TRBJ2-7, reads KAGVTQTPRYLIKTRGQQVTLSCSPISGHRSVSWYQQTPGQGLQFLFEYFSETQRNKGNFPGRFSGRQFSNSRSEMNVSTLELGDSALYLCASSWTGSNEQYFGPGTRLTVT.

This clone occurred a few times. The V call is TRBV2, the J call TRBJ2-2; 7 bases are shared with TRBD1. This CDR3 comprises 14 residues. J was trimmed by 4 bases and V by 6 bases; bases with no gene match: 5. Germline-derived CDR1 and CDR2 are SNHLY and FYNNEI. CDR3 amino acids: CASRGDSSTGELFF. The CDR3 coding sequence is TGTGCCAGCAGGGGGGACAGCTCCACCGGGGAGCTGTTTTTT.

The chain joins TRBV27 to TRBJ2-3, with 7 bases identical to TRBD1. The J segment lost 0 bases and the V segment lost 2 bases, leaving 2 bases of the junction unmatched. CDR1 MNHEY and CDR2 SMNVEV come from the germline V gene (reference sequence). The CDR3 is 15 residues long. The CDR3 bases are TGTGCCAGCAGTTTAAGGGGGCGCAGCACAGATACGCAGTATTTT. Protein: CASSLRGRSTDTQYF.

The V gene is TRBV5-6, the J gene TRBJ2-2; the D gene is possibly TRBD1 (6 bases). Trimming left V 4 bases short and J 2 bases short, with 15 bases between. The length of the CDR3 is 16 residues. CDR1 and CDR2 (germline): SGHDT, YYEEEE. CDR3 sequence (DNA): TGTGCCAGCAGCCGAGGTACAGGGAGTAACACCGGGGAGCTGTTTTTT. Translation gives CASSRGTGSNTGELFF. The complete variable domain, with remaining parts taken from reference TRBV5-6 and TRBJ2-2, reads DAGVTQSPTHLIKTRGQQVTLRCSPKSGHDTVSWYQQALGQGPQFIFQYYEEEERQRGNFPDRFSGHQFPNYSSELNVNALLLGDSALYLCASSRGTGSNTGELFFGEGSRLTVL.

The chain carries TRBV29-1 and TRBJ1-3; a weak D match, TRBD1 (5 bases). Trimming removed 2 bases at V and 4 bases at J, with 12 bases between. The length of the CDR3 is 14 residues. CDR1 SQVTM and CDR2 ANQGSEA come from the germline V gene. CDR3 region: CSVELGQTGNTIYF. The DNA of the CDR3 is TGCAGCGTTGAATTGGGGCAGACGGGAAACACCATATATTTT.

The chain couples TRBV18 to TRBJ1-6, with D maybe TRBD1 (5 bases). Germline-derived CDR1 and CDR2 are KGHSH and LQKENI. V gave up 3 bases and J gave up 5 bases, with 8 bases separating them. The CDR3 has 14 amino acids. CDR3 coding DNA: TGTGCCAGCTCACCGACAGACAATAATTCACCCCTCCACTTT. Its protein product is CASSPTDNNSPLHF. The full variable domain, in which reference TRBV18 and TRBJ1-6 provide the parts outside the CDR3, is NAGVMQNPRHLVRRRGQEARLRCSPMKGHSHVYWYRQLPEEGLKFMVYLQKENIIDESGMPKERFSAEFPKEGPSILRIQQVVRGDSAAYFCASSPTDNNSPLHFGNGTRLTVT.

The chain combines TRBV7-9 with TRBJ2-1; 7 nucleotides agree with TRBD1. The CDR3 covers 14 residues. Trimming cost V 5 bases and J 7 bases; bases outside gene matches: 8. CDR1 is SEHNR and CDR2 is FQNEAQ in the germline V gene (reference sequence). The CDR3 protein is CASSPGQVFNEQFF. CDR3 coding DNA: TGTGCCAGCAGCCCCGGACAGGTTTTTAATGAGCAGTTCTTC.

The chain is built from TRBV28 and TRBJ1-3; 8 bases are shared with TRBD1. The length of the CDR3 is 15 residues. After removal of 4 bases from V and 4 bases from J, the junction contained 6 bases not matched to a gene. Germline CDR1 is MDHEN and CDR2 is SYDVKM. The CDR3, as DNA: TGTGCCAGCAGTTCCGGACAGGGTGAAGGAAACACCATATATTTT. Protein product: CASSSGQGEGNTIYF.

The V and J genes are TRBV6-4 and TRBJ1-5; D remains ambiguous. Deletions cut 8 bases from V and 1 base from J, with 9 bases between. CDR3 length: 13 residues. The V gene's germline CDR1 is MRHNA and CDR2 SNTAGT. As DNA, the CDR3 is TGTGCCAGCGCGAGGATGAGCAATCAGCCCCAGCATTTT. Translation gives CASARMSNQPQHF.

The V gene is TRBV5-1, the J gene TRBJ2-5, with D uncertain. Trimming left V 1 base short and J 5 bases short, with 9 bases between. Per the germline V gene, CDR1 is SGHRS and CDR2 is YFSETQ. CDR3 length equals 13 residues. This CDR3 is CASSLSTRETQYF. In DNA form, the CDR3 reads TGCGCCAGCAGCTTGTCTACGAGGGAGACCCAGTACTTC.

This chain joins TRBV2 and TRBJ2-7, with 8 positions matching TRBD1. Germline V gives CDR1 SNHLY, CDR2 FYNNEI. Unmatched junction bases numbered 4, after V lost 6 bases and J lost 0 bases. The CDR3 is 14 residues long. The CDR3 sequence is CASRFTGGSYEQYF. In DNA, the CDR3 is TGTGCCAGCAGATTTACAGGGGGCTCCTACGAGCAGTACTTC.

This clone was detected only once. This chain uses TRBV5-1 with TRBJ1-2; D might be TRBD1 (5 bases). Germline V lookup: CDR1 SGHRS, CDR2 YFSETQ. CDR3 length: 14 residues. V lost 3 bases and J lost 6, with 15 bases in between. The CDR3 DNA reads as TGCGCCAGCAGCTCCCAGGAGGGACGAGATGGCTACACCTTC. Protein: CASSSQEGRDGYTF.

The V call is TRBV14, the J call TRBJ1-2; D is unresolved. The germline V gene encodes CDR1 SGHDN and CDR2 FVKESK. The CDR3 is 12 amino acids. Trimming left V 3 bases short and J 4 bases short, with 6 bases between. CDR3 amino acids: CASSHRSYGYTF. DNA of the CDR3: TGTGCCAGCAGCCACAGATCCTATGGCTACACCTTC. Supplemented by reference TRBV14 and TRBJ1-2, the full variable domain reads EAGVTQFPSHSVIEKGQTVTLRCDPISGHDNLYWYRRVMGKEIKFLLHFVKESKQDESGMPNNRFLAERTGGTYSTLKVQPAELEDSGVYFCASSHRSYGYTFGSGTRLTVV.

This sequence joins TRBV23-1 and TRBJ1-2; 9 bases fit TRBD1. TRBV23-1 is treated as an ORF (open reading frame) with a function not yet certain. V lost 1 base to trimming and J lost 0 bases; unmatched junction nucleotides: 6. The CDR3 length is 17 residues. The CDR3: CASSQLPGQGTNYGYTF. CDR3 sequence (DNA): TGCGCCAGCAGTCAATTACCGGGACAGGGTACTAACTATGGCTACACCTTC.

The chain is built from TRBV9 and TRBJ2-3; D possibly corresponds to TRBD2 (7 bases). Germline lookup yields CDR1 SGDLS and CDR2 YYNGEE. V lost 7 bases and J 3 bases, leaving 15 bases between the germline ends. The length of the CDR3 is 14 residues. In DNA form, the CDR3 reads TGTGCCAGCCACCGGGGGGCCGGGACAGATACGCAGTATTTT. Its protein product is CASHRGAGTDTQYF.